The clone carrying this T cell receptor beta chain was detected once. Its antigen is unknown. The data were obtained in a study of T cell responses to AZD1222 COVID-19 vaccine. The wider study: Second doses at about 4 or about 12 weeks were pooled.

The data were produced by immunoSEQ multiplex PCR, yet TCRdb's version contains in-frame clones alone and is incomplete. Here the sample spans about 180,000 clones, about 89% being singletons. Looked up from germline, CDR1 is LGHDT and CDR2 is YNNKEL (reference sequence). This CDR3 is built from 13 residues. Trimming took 8 bases from V and 1 from J, leaving 8 bases between them. Overall study results and limits: Clonal diversity may have been underestimated in mostly white British donors. At baseline, just a handful of AZD1222 recipients tested seropositive.

The sequence derives from an adult in good health. The material sequenced was peripheral blood, taken on day 0 of AZD1222 vaccination. The V call is TRBV3-1 (or the pseudogene TRBV3-2), the J call TRBJ1-4; perhaps TRBD1 as D (5 bases). This CDR3 reads CASAQETNEKLFF. CDR3 DNA: TGTGCCAGCGCACAGGAAACTAATGAAAAACTGTTTTTT.